This T cell receptor beta chain was sequenced in a study of blood T cell repertoires in COVID-19 (dated by TCRdb to 2019 to 2021). Regarding the research as a whole: Samples from collaborators originated in the United States, Italy and Spain and spanned both the acute and convalescent phases of COVID-19. The prospective study material was composed of cDNA or gDNA derived from T cells, B-cell-depleted T cells, or PBMCs. Where available, HLA class I and class II types were taken from metadata supplied by the sample provider and were not determined by assay-based typing. Deeply sampled blood TCRbeta repertoires from subjects exposed to, actively infected with, or recovered from COVID-19 were included in the dataset. Samples were obtained from the ongoing ImmuneRACE study (first 160 participants) and from 1,254 subjects provided by 6 global collaborators. The repertoires were released in a freely available public database meant as a resource for research on the immune response to SARS-CoV-2. A de-identified subject ID, COVID-19 status, age in years and sex were almost always included in the sample metadata.

Findings and caveats that apply to the study as a whole: Clinical and demographic metadata were provided uncurated, with the amount varying by source and participant.

In the germline V gene, CDR1 corresponds to MDHEN and CDR2 to SYDVKM. The CDR3 numbers 16 residues from cysteine through phenylalanine. The only DNA kept is the CDR3, 48 bases in frame from the first base. V lost 5 bases and J lost 1 base; the stretch between them is 17 bases long. As for this clone: What antigen it recognizes has not been identified. The record has no base qualities; no much larger clone is one base away.

Enrolling through a virtual design, the prospective study's participants ranged in age from roughly 18 to 95 years and lived across approximately 25 United States geographic areas. In the prospective study, cohorts were assigned on the basis of participant-reported clinical history obtained from a screening survey and a study questionnaire. In the prospective study, mobile phlebotomists collected whole blood, serum and a nasopharyngeal or oropharyngeal swab from each participant. Additional blood draws and questionnaires over an approximately 2-month period could optionally be provided by prospective study participants. Before DNA extraction, blood samples from the prospective study were shipped at room temperature or frozen. TCRbeta CDR3 regions were amplified from genomic DNA using the immunoSEQ Assay, a bias-controlled multiplex PCR. On the authors' methods: The number of nucleated cells in each sample was estimated by amplification of reference gene primers within the assay. To quantify the absolute abundance of each unique TCRbeta CDR3 rearrangement, sequence reads were collapsed and filtered. Productive Simpson clonality was computed per sample as the square root of Simpson's diversity index over productive rearrangements. TCRdb took over this immuneACCESS table, retaining in-frame rearrangements with V and J assigned. Such tables are incomplete; in checked studies, under half of the missing clones stem from an unresolved V gene, and the remainder is unexplained. Clone size and V and J calls were adopted from that table, with D and trimming inferred from the DNA. The sample table holds about 180,000 clones, of which 89% were seen once. The top ten constitute approximately 2.1% of the sample.

This chain joins TRBV28 to TRBJ1-1; the D gene is perhaps TRBD1, on 6 matching bases. The sequence came from a woman aged 40 to 50 with acute COVID-19. Input material: PBMCs or T cells enriched from blood (not recorded which). CDR3 reads: CASSPGGAGRNTEAFF. The nucleotide sequence is TGTGCCAGCAGTCCGGGGGGCGCGGGTAGGAACACTGAAGCTTTCTTT.